In its sample, the clone carrying this TCR beta chain was seen once. No antigen is known for it. The data stem from a study of cytomegalovirus exposure and HLA in healthy donors. Study-level points and caveats: Among the CMV-associated chains, three were confirmed in vitro as specific for CMV antigens. Some public TCRs appeared in many individuals, while most sequences were rare. It was reported that the classifier diagnosed cytomegalovirus status with high specificity and sensitivity in both the original and validation cohorts.

TCRdb's table, derived via immunoSEQ multiplex PCR, lists solely in-frame clones and lacks some. The sample holds about 110,000 clones, around 82% seen once. The CDR3 is 15 residues long. Germline V gene data show CDR1 as MNHEY and CDR2 as SMNVEV (reference sequence). J gave up 4 bases and V 3 bases, and 6 bases lay outside the gene matches. The source of this sequence is a young woman in good health and CMV-seronegative. V usage is TRBV27 and J usage is TRBJ2-1, with 7 nucleotides matching TRBD2. Source material: PBMCs. CDR3 residues: CASSFRGELYNEQFF. The CDR3 DNA reads TGTGCCAGCAGTTTTCGGGGGGAACTATACAATGAGCAGTTCTTC.